This T cell receptor beta chain is drawn from a study of blood T cell repertoires in COVID-19. At the level of the study: The United States, Italy and Spain supplied acute and convalescent COVID-19 samples. The analysed material was cDNA or gDNA that came from T cells, B-cell-depleted T cells, or PBMCs.

This CDR3 spans 15 amino acids. Germline CDR1 and CDR2: SNHLY and FYNNEI. With 8 bases removed from V and 1 base from J, the gap between germline ends came to 17 bases. The repertoire was sequenced with immunoSEQ multiplex PCR; TCRdb's copy has only in-frame clones and lacks some. The table has some 180,000 clones, around 83% seen once. What was sequenced was peripheral blood. This chain joins TRBV2 and TRBJ1-1; a weak D match, TRBD1 (6 bases). The source is a woman in her 70s who had recovered from COVID-19. The CDR3 region is CASRRGGPANTEAFF. In DNA form, the CDR3 reads TGTGCCAGCCGTAGGGGGGGGCCCGCGAACACTGAAGCTTTCTTT. The whole variable domain, filled in from reference TRBV2 and TRBJ1-1, reads EPEVTQTPSHQVTQMGQEVILRCVPISNHLYFYWYRQILGQKVEFLVSFYNNEISEKSEIFDDQFSVERPDGSNFTLKIRSTKLEDSAMYFCASRRGGPANTEAFFGQGTRLTVV.